This TCR beta chain stems from a study of cytomegalovirus exposure and HLA in healthy donors. Study summary: Tens of millions of unique TCRs from HLA-typed donors made up an early data release.

The PCR ran on 60 Vbeta and 13 Jbeta primers. The table came from immunoSEQ multiplex PCR; TCRdb's copy has only in-frame clones and leaves some out. The table shows about 170,000 clones, with roughly 84% occurring only once. This sequence originates from a boy between 2 and 15 years old in good health and CMV-seronegative. The sequencing sample was made of PBMCs.

The CDR3 DNA follows: TGTGCCAGCAGTGAAGCGGGACAGGGGTTCTACAATGAGCAGTTCTTC. This translates into CASSEAGQGFYNEQFF. J is TRBJ2-1 and V is TRBV6-1; the match to TRBD1 covers 10 bases. The CDR3 length is 16 residues. Germline values: CDR1 MNHNS, CDR2 SASEGT. V trimming: 0 bases; J trimming: 3 bases; junction bases outside the gene matches: 2.